One sample yielded the 10 T cell receptor beta chains listed below, sequenced in a study of blood T cell repertoires in COVID-19. Clones were read by immunoSEQ multiplex PCR, and TCRdb kept only the in-frame ones, dropping some. The sample consists of 200,000 to 250,000 clones, approximately 88% of them appearing once. Material: peripheral blood. These receptors were collected from a man in his sixties who had recovered from COVID-19.

The genes are TRBV5-1 and TRBJ1-3; 7 nucleotides match TRBD1. There are 20 residues in the CDR3. The germline V gene encodes CDR1 SGHRS and CDR2 YFSETQ. V was pared by 0 bases and J by 0 bases, with 15 bases of the junction left unmatched. Here the CDR3 reads CASSLVPTGAPQSSGNTIYF. The CDR3 DNA is TGCGCCAGCAGCTTGGTCCCCACAGGGGCCCCACAAAGCTCTGGAAACACCATATATTTT.

This chain links TRBV5-1 with TRBJ1-2; the match to TRBD1 covers 8 bases. V was pared by 0 bases and J by 8 bases, with 18 bases of the junction left unmatched. The V gene's germline CDR1 is SGHRS and CDR2 YFSETQ. The CDR3 loop spans 18 amino acids. CDR3 DNA sequence: TGCGCCAGCAGCTTGGGAACCGGGACAGGCCTGGTCGGAGGAGGCTACACCTTC. Translated, it gives CASSLGTGTGLVGGGYTF.

The chain uses TRBV4-2 and TRBJ1-3; D gene ambiguous. In germline, CDR1 is LGHNA, CDR2 YNFKEQ. Trimming took 0 bases from V and 4 from J, leaving 4 bases between them. This CDR3 spans 13 amino acids. The CDR3 sequence is CASSQETGNTIYF. The CDR3, as DNA: TGTGCCAGCAGCCAAGAGACAGGAAACACCATATATTTT.

The rearrangement links TRBV5-1 to TRBJ2-5, with D possibly matching TRBD2 (6 bases). Germline V lookup: CDR1 SGHRS, CDR2 YFSETQ. The CDR3 sequence is 14 residues long. The V and J ends lost 3 bases and 3 bases respectively, with 12 bases between them. CDR3 sequence (DNA): TGCGCCAGCAGCTGGGACTTATCTGAAGAGACCCAGTACTTC. Translation: CASSWDLSEETQYF.

The chain carries TRBV7-2 and TRBJ2-7; 8 positions match TRBD2. V lost 1 base to trimming and J lost 3 bases; unmatched junction nucleotides: 2. Germline lookup yields CDR1 SGHTA and CDR2 FQGNSA. There are 14 residues in the CDR3. The CDR3 loop reads CASSLGGTSYEQYF. The CDR3 DNA reads as TGTGCCAGCAGCTTAGGGGGGACTAGCTACGAGCAGTACTTC.

V is TRBV5-1 and J is TRBJ2-5; 9 nucleotides match TRBD1. This CDR3 region has 16 residues. Germline assignment: CDR1 SGHRS and CDR2 YFSETQ. The junction had 16 bases not matched to a gene; V was cut back by 9 bases and J by 4 bases. CDR3 loop: CATRNTGGGSGETQYF. In DNA form, the CDR3 reads TGCGCCACCAGGAACACAGGGGGCGGGTCTGGAGAGACCCAGTACTTC. The full variable domain, rest sourced from reference TRBV5-1 and TRBJ2-5, is KAGVTQTPRYLIKTRGQQVTLSCSPISGHRSVSWYQQTPGQGLQFLFEYFSETQRNKGNFPGRFSGRQFSNSRSEMNVSTLELGDSALYLCATRNTGGGSGETQYFGPGTRLLVL.

The chain links TRBV5-5 to TRBJ2-7; TRBD1 matches 7 bases. The CDR3 spans 14 residues. V was pared by 1 base and J by 3 bases, with 4 bases of the junction left unmatched. CDR1 and CDR2 from the germline V gene are SGHKS and YYEKEE (reference sequence). The CDR3 reads CASSLTGDRYEQYF. The CDR3 DNA follows: TGTGCCAGCAGCTTGACAGGGGACCGCTACGAGCAGTACTTC.

The V and J genes are TRBV28 and TRBJ1-2; 8 nucleotides agree with TRBD1. The CDR3 consists of 13 residues. The germline V gene encodes CDR1 MDHEN and CDR2 SYDVKM. J gave up 8 bases and V 6 bases, and 8 bases lay outside the gene matches. The CDR3 DNA follows: TGTGCCAGCAGGCGTCAGGGGGCCTCCGGCTACACCTTC. It translates to CASRRQGASGYTF.

This clone has only one observation. This chain joins TRBV27 and TRBJ1-2; 8 nucleotides match TRBD1. V lost 4 bases, J lost 5 bases, and 9 bases stayed unmatched. This CDR3 has 15 residues. Per germline, CDR1 MNHEY and CDR2 SMNVEV (reference sequence). CDR3 bases: TGTGCCAGCAGTTGGAGTGGAGGGACAGGTTATGGCTACACCTTC. Encoded protein: CASSWSGGTGYGYTF.

The chain recombines TRBV29-1 with TRBJ1-3; D not resolved. The germline CDR1 and CDR2 sequences are SQVTM and ANQGSEA. The ends were cut back, 5 bases at V and 0 bases at J, with 8 bases in the middle. The CDR3 contains 13 residues. The CDR3 spells CSVSPDSGNTIYF. CDR3 sequence (DNA): TGCAGCGTTTCCCCAGACTCTGGAAACACCATATATTTT.